This T cell receptor beta chain appears in the sequencing data of a study of cytomegalovirus exposure and HLA in healthy donors. General study results and limits: CMV serostatus was the sole immune exposure data available.

J gave up 4 bases and V 0 bases, and 5 bases lay outside the gene matches. Per the germline V gene, CDR1 is MNHEY and CDR2 is SMNVEV (reference sequence). CDR3 length: 16 amino acids. In the PCR, 60 Vbeta and 13 Jbeta primers were used. In the source study's methods: It was a later analysis that counted about 80 million unique TCR beta chains, of which some 9.9 million were shared. The protocol was immunoSEQ multiplex PCR, while the TCRdb copy is restricted to in-frame clones and leaves out a portion. V, J and clone size derive from that table, while D and trimming were established from the DNA sequence. The repertoire holds around 130,000 clones, with 65% to 85% as singletons. Comments on this clone: No antigen is known for it.

This clonotype was obtained from a man in his forties or fifties in good health and CMV-seronegative. V and J are TRBV27 and TRBJ2-5; 10 bases map to TRBD1. Sequencing used PBMCs. In DNA, the CDR3 is TGTGCCAGCAGTTTATCCGCGGACAGGGGGGGAGAGACCCAGTACTTC. Translated, it gives CASSLSADRGGETQYF.